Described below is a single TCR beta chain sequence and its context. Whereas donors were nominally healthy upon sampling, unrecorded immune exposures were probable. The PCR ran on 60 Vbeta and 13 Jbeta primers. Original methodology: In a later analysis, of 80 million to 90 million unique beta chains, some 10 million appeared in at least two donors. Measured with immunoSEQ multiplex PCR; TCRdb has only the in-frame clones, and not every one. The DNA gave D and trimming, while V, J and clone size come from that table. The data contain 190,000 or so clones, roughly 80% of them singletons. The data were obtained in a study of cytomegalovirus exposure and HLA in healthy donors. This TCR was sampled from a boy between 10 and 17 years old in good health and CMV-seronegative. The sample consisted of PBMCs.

The CDR3 region is CASSPSGEYYGYTF. The CDR3 DNA is TGTGCCAGCTCACCAAGCGGGGAATACTATGGCTACACCTTC. V and J are TRBV18 and TRBJ1-2, with D uncertain. Germline-derived CDR1 and CDR2 are KGHSH and LQKENI. V was cut by 2 bases and J by 3 bases, with 10 bases left in between. The CDR3 contains 14 residues. Full variable domain (missing parts from reference TRBV18 and TRBJ1-2): NAGVMQNPRHLVRRRGQEARLRCSPMKGHSHVYWYRQLPEEGLKFMVYLQKENIIDESGMPKERFSAEFPKEGPSILRIQQVVRGDSAAYFCASSPSGEYYGYTFGSGTRLTVV.